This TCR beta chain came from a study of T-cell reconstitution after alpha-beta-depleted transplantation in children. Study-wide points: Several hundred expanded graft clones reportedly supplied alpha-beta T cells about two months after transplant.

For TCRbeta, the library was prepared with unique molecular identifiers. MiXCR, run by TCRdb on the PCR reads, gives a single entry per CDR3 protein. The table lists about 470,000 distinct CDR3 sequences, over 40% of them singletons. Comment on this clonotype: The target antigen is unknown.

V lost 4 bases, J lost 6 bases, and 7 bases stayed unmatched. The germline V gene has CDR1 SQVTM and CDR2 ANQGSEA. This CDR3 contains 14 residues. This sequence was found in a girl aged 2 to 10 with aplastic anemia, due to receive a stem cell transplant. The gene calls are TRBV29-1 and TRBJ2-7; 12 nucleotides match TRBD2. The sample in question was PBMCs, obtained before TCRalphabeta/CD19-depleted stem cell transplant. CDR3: CSVVSGTSGLEQYF. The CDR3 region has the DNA TGCAGCGTTGTAAGCGGGACTAGCGGGCTCGAGCAGTACTTC.